One TCR beta chain is described in this entry. Its target is unknown. Germline CDR1 SNHLY, CDR2 FYNNEI. This CDR3 has 15 residues. V dropped 3 bases and J dropped 6 bases, with 18 bases sitting between them. The data are from a study of graft-versus-host responses after intestinal transplantation. Sequencing was performed with immunoSEQ multiplex PCR; in TCRdb, only in-frame clones are kept and a portion is missing. The sample includes roughly 30,000 clones, approximately 80% of them seen just once. Notes on the study in general: Graft-donor T cell macrochimerism in patients accompanied high graft-versus-host to host-versus-graft clonal ratios in allografts. Researchers found GvH clones in recipient marrow, and some showed up first in ileum or blood.

The chain links TRBV2 to TRBJ2-7, with D tentatively TRBD1 (6 bases). This TCR was sampled from a human donor who received an intestinal transplant. Sequenced material: unstimulated CD8+ T cells sorted from spleen or lymph node cells, taken before intestinal transplant. This chain's CDR3 is CASSEVVRGVSEQYF. The CDR3 DNA reads TGTGCCAGCAGTGAGGTTGTCAGGGGTGTCTCCGAGCAGTACTTC.